A single sample gave rise to the 27 T cell receptor beta chains below, sequenced in a study of blood T cell repertoires in COVID-19. Repertoires were generated with immunoSEQ multiplex PCR, while TCRdb's copy carries only in-frame clones and drops some. The table lists 200,000 to 250,000 clones, 88% of them singletons. The source material was PBMCs or T cells enriched from blood (not recorded which). The receptors here all came from a woman aged 25 to 39 who had recovered from COVID-19.

The V call is TRBV28, the J call TRBJ1-2, with TRBD1 as a possible D gene (5 bases). Germline lookup yields CDR1 MDHEN and CDR2 SYDVKM. The CDR3 sequence is 14 residues long. V was pared by 2 bases and J by 6 bases, with 13 bases between. CDR3 bases: TGTGCCAGCAGTTTAGTAAGGGGAAGAGATGGCTACACCTTC. It encodes CASSLVRGRDGYTF.

The CDR3 DNA follows: TGTGCCAGCAGTTCGGGCGGGACGGGCAATCAGCCCCAGCATTTT. It translates to CASSSGGTGNQPQHF. The J gene is TRBJ1-5, the V gene TRBV28, with D perhaps matching TRBD1 (5 bases). The CDR3 spans 15 residues. V dropped 4 bases and J dropped 2 bases, with 12 bases sitting between them. Germline CDR1 is MDHEN and CDR2 is SYDVKM.

This clone was seen a few times. The chain joins TRBV11-2 to TRBJ1-3, with 9 bases fitting TRBD1. The CDR3 sequence is 15 residues long. Trimming took 4 bases from V and 2 from J; bases not matched to a gene: 3. The germline V gene has CDR1 SGHAT and CDR2 FQNNGV. The CDR3: CASSWGQGPGNTIYF. In DNA form, the CDR3 reads TGTGCCAGCAGCTGGGGACAGGGCCCTGGAAACACCATATATTTT. The variable domain in full, with the rest retrieved from reference TRBV11-2 and TRBJ1-3, is EAGVAQSPRYKIIEKRQSVAFWCNPISGHATLYWYQQILGQGPKLLIQFQNNGVVDDSQLPKDRFSAERLKGVDSTLKIQPAKLEDSAVYLCASSWGQGPGNTIYFGEGSWLTVV.

The V gene is TRBV13, the J gene TRBJ1-5, with 7 bases matching TRBD1. Germline loops: CDR1 PRHDT, CDR2 FYEKMQ (reference sequence). After removal of 4 bases from V and 4 bases from J, the junction contained 4 bases not matched to a gene. The length of the CDR3 is 14 residues. CDR3 loop: CASSSRDSNQPQHF. The CDR3 DNA reads as TGTGCCAGCAGCTCCAGGGACAGTAATCAGCCCCAGCATTTT.

This sequence joins TRBV5-4 and TRBJ1-3; D uncertain. V gave up 5 bases and J gave up 0 bases, with 9 bases separating them. The germline gives CDR1 SGHNT, CDR2 YYREEE (reference sequence). The CDR3 is 14 amino acids. The CDR3 DNA reads as TGTGCCAGCAGTTCGCGGTCCTCTGGAAACACCATATATTTT. Its protein product is CASSSRSSGNTIYF.

The rearrangement joins TRBV27 to TRBJ1-1, with D perhaps TRBD1 (5 bases). Germline lookup yields CDR1 MNHEY and CDR2 SMNVEV (reference sequence). Trimming pared 7 bases from V and 1 base from J, leaving 13 bases between. The CDR3 runs to 14 residues. The CDR3 DNA reads as TGTGCCAGCATGTCCGGCGGGGCGAACACTGAAGCTTTCTTT. Its protein is CASMSGGANTEAFF.

The chain recombines TRBV6-5 with TRBJ1-2, with 10 bases identical to TRBD1. The germline gives CDR1 MNHEY, CDR2 SVGAGI. Losses at the gene ends were 5 bases for V and 8 bases for J; bases not matched to a gene: 8. The CDR3 loop spans 14 amino acids. In DNA form, the CDR3 reads TGTGCCAGCAGTATCCGACAGGGGGCGCGAGGCTACACCTTC. It codes for CASSIRQGARGYTF.

V and J are TRBV4-1 and TRBJ1-5; D gene unclear. V gave up 4 bases and J gave up 2 bases, with 15 bases separating them. The CDR3 has 16 residues. The germline V gene has CDR1 MGHRA and CDR2 YSYEKL. The CDR3 spells CASSLLLSVGNQPQHF. The DNA for the CDR3 is TGCGCCAGCAGCCTTCTATTGTCGGTCGGCAATCAGCCCCAGCATTTT.

The gene calls are TRBV5-1 and TRBJ2-4; TRBD2 might be the D (6 bases). The ends were cut back, 2 bases at V and 0 bases at J, with 9 bases in the middle. CDR1 SGHRS and CDR2 YFSETQ come from the germline V gene. This CDR3 spans 15 amino acids. Here the CDR3 reads CASSLDSGAKNIQYF. The CDR3 DNA reads as TGCGCCAGCAGCTTAGATAGCGGAGCCAAAAACATTCAGTACTTC. Full variable domain (rest looked up from reference TRBV5-1 and TRBJ2-4): KAGVTQTPRYLIKTRGQQVTLSCSPISGHRSVSWYQQTPGQGLQFLFEYFSETQRNKGNFPGRFSGRQFSNSRSEMNVSTLELGDSALYLCASSLDSGAKNIQYFGAGTRLSVL.

This rearrangement joins TRBV15 to TRBJ1-1; D not certain. V shed 5 bases and J shed 7 bases, with 14 bases lying between them. The CDR3 covers 13 residues. From germline, CDR1 is LNHNV and CDR2 YYDKDF (reference sequence). The CDR3 loop is CATSLKRGFEAFF. The CDR3 DNA reads as TGTGCCACCAGCCTCAAACGAGGTTTTGAAGCTTTCTTT.

This sequence joins TRBV19 and TRBJ1-2; D perhaps matches TRBD1 (6 bases). Trimming removed 3 bases at V and 6 bases at J, with 26 bases between. Per the germline V gene, CDR1 is LNHDA and CDR2 is SQIVND (reference sequence). This CDR3 region has 18 residues. CDR3 DNA sequence: TGTGCCAGTAGTATCCGCCCCCACCAGGGGCTCCTAGATGATGGCTACACCTTC. The encoded protein is CASSIRPHQGLLDDGYTF.

In its sample, this clone was seen once. This chain links TRBV4-1 with TRBJ1-2; tentative D call: TRBD1 (5 bases). Trimming took off 1 base at V and 4 bases at J, with 10 bases between the two ends. This CDR3 is built from 14 residues. From germline, CDR1 is MGHRA and CDR2 YSYEKL. CDR3: CASSQGGGSYGYTF. The CDR3 nucleotides read TGCGCCAGCAGCCAAGGGGGGGGTTCCTATGGCTACACCTTC.

The J gene is TRBJ1-2, the V gene TRBV3-1 (or the pseudogene TRBV3-2); perhaps TRBD1 as D (5 bases). Trimming removed 1 base at V and 4 bases at J, with 13 bases between. CDR3 size: 15 residues. CDR1 LGHDT and CDR2 YNNKEL come from the germline V gene (reference sequence). As DNA, the CDR3 is TGTGCCAGCAGCCAAGGACCGGACACCATCTATGGCTACACCTTC. This encodes CASSQGPDTIYGYTF.

V is TRBV5-6 and J is TRBJ1-5; 11 bases fit TRBD1. Germline loops: CDR1 SGHDT, CDR2 YYEEEE. Germline trimming cut 0 bases from V and 5 bases from J; bases unmatched to any gene: 4. The CDR3 spans 16 residues. The CDR3 sequence is CASSLAGQGAHQPQHF. CDR3 coding DNA: TGTGCCAGCAGCTTGGCAGGACAGGGGGCTCATCAGCCCCAGCATTTT.

This clone was counted between two and nine times. This rearrangement joins TRBV9 to TRBJ2-5; weak D call: TRBD1 (5 bases). Germline CDR1 is SGDLS and CDR2 is YYNGEE. The CDR3 length is 14 residues. Between the trimmed V and J ends, which lost 4 bases and 4 bases, there was a span of 14 bases. CDR3 nucleotides: TGTGCCAGCAGCCTTGGCACTCAGGGAGAGACCCAGTACTTC. Protein: CASSLGTQGETQYF. The entire variable domain, with the rest obtained from reference TRBV9 and TRBJ2-5, is as follows: DSGVTQTPKHLITATGQRVTLRCSPRSGDLSVYWYQQSLDQGLQFLIQYYNGEERAKGNILERFSAQQFPDLHSELNLSSLELGDSALYFCASSLGTQGETQYFGPGTRLLVL.

This chain links TRBV7-3 with TRBJ2-5; the match to TRBD2 covers 7 bases. Germline CDR1 reads SGHTA; CDR2 reads FQGTGA. V was pared by 1 base and J by 5 bases, with 10 bases of the junction left unmatched. This CDR3 has 16 amino acids. The DNA of the CDR3 is TGTGCCAGCAGCTTAAACGGGGAGGGCCGGGCGGAGACCCAGTACTTC. Translated: CASSLNGEGRAETQYF.

The chain uses TRBV6-5 and TRBJ1-2; TRBD1 aligns across 7 bases. The trim removed 7 bases at V and 6 bases at J, leaving 11 bases unmatched. The CDR3 length is 14 residues. Germline CDR1 is MNHEY and CDR2 is SVGAGI. The CDR3, as DNA: TGTGCCAGCACCGAGGGACAGTACACAAATGGCTACACCTTC. The encoded protein is CASTEGQYTNGYTF.

This clone was recorded only once. This sequence joins TRBV24-1 and TRBJ2-7; TRBD1 matches at 8 bases. The V segment lost 4 bases and the J segment 2 bases; nucleotides outside the gene matches: 6. CDR1 KGHDR and CDR2 SFDVKD come from the germline V gene. The CDR3 has 15 residues. The CDR3 DNA reads TGTGCCACCAGTGACCGACAGGGGTCAGCCTACGAGCAGTACTTC. It is translated as CATSDRQGSAYEQYF.

This chain joins TRBV9 and TRBJ2-3; maybe TRBD2 (6 bases). The CDR3 length is 16 residues. Germline CDR1 is SGDLS and CDR2 is YYNGEE. Trimming took 4 bases from V and 4 from J, leaving 19 bases between them. The CDR3 nucleotides are TGTGCCAGCAGCCCACCTCCTAGGGACTCTTCAGATACGCAGTATTTT. Protein: CASSPPPRDSSDTQYF.

This clone was counted at least ten times. CDR3 sequence: CASSAQGLGTQYF. The DNA of the CDR3 is TGTGCCAGTAGTGCGCAGGGCCTCGGGACCCAGTACTTC. The rearrangement links TRBV19 to TRBJ2-5; D may be TRBD1 (5 bases). The germline V gene encodes CDR1 LNHDA and CDR2 SQIVND (reference sequence). The CDR3 extends over 13 amino acids. Trimming pared 5 bases from V and 7 bases from J, leaving 14 bases between.

A note on this clone: This specimen includes other DNA sequences encoding the same CDR3. The rearrangement joins TRBV18 to TRBJ1-1; D is possibly TRBD1 (6 bases). The V and J ends lost 6 bases and 2 bases respectively, with 13 bases between them. Germline V gene lookup returns CDR1 KGHSH and CDR2 LQKENI. The CDR3 has 14 residues. The chain's CDR3 is CASSPGGGNTEAFF. The DNA of the CDR3 is TGTGCCAGCTCCCCGGGAGGGGGTAACACTGAAGCTTTCTTT.

The chain combines TRBV19 with TRBJ1-6; TRBD1 matches 9 bases. V gave up 3 bases and J gave up 10 bases; unmatched junction bases: 4. The V gene's germline CDR1 is LNHDA and CDR2 SQIVND (reference sequence). The CDR3 length is 14 residues. CDR3 sequence: CASSMGTGNSPLHF. In DNA form, the CDR3 reads TGTGCCAGTAGTATGGGGACAGGGAACTCACCCCTCCACTTT.

The V and J genes are TRBV5-1 and TRBJ2-3; 7 bases match TRBD1. V gave up 7 bases and J gave up 5 bases; unmatched junction bases: 10. The germline V gene has CDR1 SGHRS and CDR2 YFSETQ. The CDR3 is 14 residues long. CDR3 sequence reads: CASGPTGSGDTQYF. CDR3 nucleotide sequence: TGCGCCAGCGGACCGACAGGGAGCGGAGATACGCAGTATTTT.

The chain employs TRBV7-2 and TRBJ1-3, with 7 bases that match TRBD1. CDR3 length: 15 amino acids. V shed 5 bases and J 0 bases; nucleotides not matched to a gene: 4. Germline CDR1 SGHTA, CDR2 FQGNSA. DNA for the CDR3: TGTGCCAGCAGCCCGAGACAGGGCTCTGGAAACACCATATATTTT. As protein: CASSPRQGSGNTIYF.

The V and J genes are TRBV24-1 and TRBJ2-1, with 8 bases aligning to TRBD1. After removal of 9 bases from V and 1 base from J, the junction contained 1 base not matched to a gene. The CDR3 totals 13 residues. Germline V gives CDR1 KGHDR, CDR2 SFDVKD. CDR3 nucleotide sequence: TGTGCCACCCAGGGGGCTTCCTACAATGAGCAGTTCTTC. Protein: CATQGASYNEQFF.

This rearrangement joins TRBV12-3 or TRBV12-4 to TRBJ1-2; no reliable D call. CDR3 length equals 13 residues. Between the trimmed V and J ends, which lost 0 bases and 2 bases, there was a span of 4 bases. CDR3 sequence reads: CASSLAANYGYTF. Here the CDR3 DNA reads TGTGCCAGCAGTTTAGCGGCCAACTATGGCTACACCTTC.

In this sample, this clone turned up a few times. CDR3 amino acids: CASSPRRAGDTGELFF. CDR3 DNA: TGTGCCAGCTCACCCAGACGGGCAGGGGACACCGGGGAGCTGTTTTTT. This rearrangement joins TRBV18 to TRBJ2-2; weak D call: TRBD1 (6 bases). Looked up from germline, CDR1 is KGHSH and CDR2 is LQKENI. The V gene lost 3 bases and the J gene lost 3 bases, with 14 bases spanning the gap. CDR3 length equals 16 residues. The full variable domain, its missing parts supplied by reference TRBV18 and TRBJ2-2, is NAGVMQNPRHLVRRRGQEARLRCSPMKGHSHVYWYRQLPEEGLKFMVYLQKENIIDESGMPKERFSAEFPKEGPSILRIQQVVRGDSAAYFCASSPRRAGDTGELFFGEGSRLTVL.